Listed below are T cell receptor beta chains from one sample, sequenced in a study of blood T cell repertoires in COVID-19. Assay: immunoSEQ multiplex PCR; the TCRdb copy retains only in-frame clones and omits some. The sample lists fewer than 200,000 clones, around 93% occurring once. Sequencing used peripheral blood. Receptors originate from a woman aged 45-59 years with acute or convalescent COVID-19. Both conserved end residues are part of each CDR3. The D gene is left open where the match is weak. The listing skips clone size in some rows; elsewhere it reads once, few, many or a size class.

J | D | size | V | CDR3 | DNA
TRBJ2-7 | - | - | TRBV5-1 | CASSQAGTDYEQYF | TGCGCCAGCAGCCAGGCGGGGACGGACTACGAGCAGTACTTC
TRBJ1-5 | TRBD1 | - | TRBV24-1 | CATSKTGGASEGNQPQHF | TGTGCCACCAGTAAGACAGGGGGCGCCTCTGAAGGCAATCAGCCCCAGCATTTT
TRBJ1-2 | TRBD1 | - | TRBV5-6 | CASSFRDRGLTNYGYTF | TGTGCCAGCAGCTTCCGGGACAGGGGGCTTACTAACTATGGCTACACCTTC
TRBJ2-2 | TRBD2 | - | TRBV4-3 | CASSHTPGLARIGAGELFF | TGCGCCAGCAGCCATACCCCGGGACTAGCGCGTATAGGAGCCGGGGAGCTGTTTTTT
TRBJ1-5 | TRBD1 | - | TRBV5-3 | CARSLGSGGQPQHF | TGTGCCAGAAGCTTGGGGTCAGGGGGGCAGCCCCAGCATTTT
TRBJ2-1 | TRBD2 | - | TRBV3-1/TRBV3-2 | CASSQEMGAGVYNEQFF | TGTGCCAGCAGCCAAGAAATGGGAGCGGGGGTTTACAATGAGCAGTTCTTC
TRBJ2-1 | TRBD2 | - | TRBV19 | CASSSWAGGLYNEQFF | TGTGCCAGTAGTAGTTGGGCGGGAGGACTCTACAATGAGCAGTTCTTC
TRBJ2-1 | - | - | TRBV7-2 | CASSPDPGAYNEQFF | TGTGCCAGCAGCCCAGATCCCGGGGCCTACAATGAGCAGTTCTTC
TRBJ2-5 | - | - | TRBV27 | CASSLGSGYQETQYF | TGTGCCAGCAGCCTGGGGAGCGGGTACCAAGAGACCCAGTACTTC
TRBJ2-1 | TRBD2 | once | TRBV10-1 | CASSRSGGINEQFF | TGCGCCAGCAGTAGGAGCGGGGGGATAAATGAGCAGTTCTTC
TRBJ1-1 | - | - | TRBV19 | CASSRTANTEAFF | TGTGCCAGTAGTAGGACAGCGAACACTGAAGCTTTCTTT
TRBJ2-7 | TRBD1 | - | TRBV7-6 | CASSAGTGSYEQYF | TGTGCCAGCAGCGCCGGGACAGGCTCCTACGAGCAGTACTTC
TRBJ2-1 | TRBD2 | - | TRBV9 | CASSVQTSGGTYNEQFF | TGTGCCAGCAGCGTACAAACTAGCGGGGGGACATACAATGAGCAGTTCTTC
TRBJ1-5 | TRBD1 | - | TRBV18 | CASSLDRSYQPQHF | TGTGCCAGCTCCTTGGACAGGTCATATCAGCCCCAGCATTTT
TRBJ2-3 | - | - | TRBV9 | CASSVEAGDTQYF | TGTGCCAGCAGCGTAGAAGCTGGAGATACGCAGTATTTT
TRBJ1-1 | TRBD1 | - | TRBV24-1 | CATSDPNRGNTEAFF | TGTGCCACCAGTGACCCTAACAGGGGTAACACTGAAGCTTTCTTT
TRBJ2-1 | TRBD1 | once | TRBV7-9 | CASSSWDRGNEQFF | TGTGCCAGCAGCTCTTGGGACAGGGGAAATGAGCAGTTCTTC
TRBJ2-7 | TRBD2 | - | TRBV2 | CASSSSPGGNEQYF | TGTGCCAGCAGTTCCTCCCCGGGGGGGAACGAGCAGTACTTC
TRBJ1-5 | - | few | TRBV7-2 | CASTVGPARGQPQHF | TGTGCCAGCACCGTCGGGCCAGCGCGGGGGCAGCCCCAGCATTTT
TRBJ2-1 | TRBD2 | - | TRBV28 | CASSLLGSGPYNEQFF | TGTGCCAGCAGTTTATTGGGTAGCGGGCCATACAATGAGCAGTTCTTC
TRBJ1-2 | - | - | TRBV2 | CASRTGSPSVDGYTF | TGTGCCAGCAGAACCGGGTCCCCATCGGTGGATGGCTACACCTTC
TRBJ1-5 | TRBD1 | once | TRBV15 | CATRTGDQPQHF | TGTGCCACCCGGACAGGGGATCAGCCCCAGCATTTT
TRBJ2-7 | TRBD1 | - | TRBV3-1/TRBV3-2 | CASSKGQGMNYEQYF | TGTGCCAGCTCTAAAGGACAGGGAATGAACTACGAGCAGTACTTC
TRBJ1-2 | - | - | TRBV11-1 | CASSLGAAIGYTF | TGTGCCAGCAGCTTAGGGGCAGCTATTGGCTACACCTTC
TRBJ2-1 | - | - | TRBV18 | CASSPPLAWAGKNEQFF | TGTGCCAGCTCACCACCTCTCGCGTGGGCCGGGAAAAATGAGCAGTTCTTC
TRBJ2-7 | TRBD1 | - | TRBV18 | CASSPRQGSYEQYF | TGTGCCAGCTCACCCCGACAGGGATCCTACGAGCAGTACTTC
TRBJ1-1 | TRBD1 | - | TRBV6-5 | CASSYSGTVNTEAFF | TGTGCCAGCAGTTACTCAGGGACAGTGAACACTGAAGCTTTCTTT
TRBJ2-2 | - | - | TRBV6-1 | CASSEPDSLSNTGELFF | TGTGCCAGCAGTGAGCCCGACAGCCTATCGAACACCGGGGAGCTGTTTTTT
TRBJ1-2 | TRBD1 | - | TRBV19 | CASSRDRADGYTF | TGTGCCAGTAGTAGGGACAGAGCAGATGGCTACACCTTC
TRBJ1-6 | - | - | TRBV5-4 | CASSLGPENSPLHF | TGTGCCAGCAGCTTGGGCCCCGAGAATTCACCCCTCCACTTT
TRBJ1-2 | TRBD1 | - | TRBV5-1 | CASSLEAGGGYTF | TGCGCCAGCAGCTTGGAGGCAGGGGGTGGCTACACCTTC
TRBJ2-2 | - | - | TRBV20-1 | CSASVAANTGELFF | TGCAGTGCTAGTGTAGCGGCCAACACCGGGGAGCTGTTTTTT
TRBJ1-3 | - | - | TRBV11-2 | CASSLEDSVVNTIYF | TGTGCCAGCAGCTTAGAAGATTCGGTGGTAAACACCATATATTTT
TRBJ2-7 | - | - | TRBV28 | CASSSSREFHRKYF | -
TRBJ2-1 | TRBD2 | few | TRBV7-9 | CASSPGTSGYYNEQFF | TGTGCCAGCAGCCCCGGGACTAGCGGCTATTACAATGAGCAGTTCTTC
TRBJ2-3 | TRBD2 | - | TRBV7-2 | CASSLILLAGDIRTDTQYF | TGTGCCAGCAGCTTAATATTACTAGCGGGGGATATCCGCACAGATACGCAGTATTTT
TRBJ1-2 | - | - | TRBV6-6 | CASSYPMTEGSYTF | TGTGCCAGCAGTTATCCGATGACAGAAGGTAGCTACACCTTC
TRBJ2-7 | - | - | TRBV13 | CASSPTGYEQYF | TGTGCCAGCAGCCCCACCGGTTACGAGCAGTACTTC
TRBJ2-1 | TRBD2 | - | TRBV27 | CASSLGASGFNEQFF | TGTGCCAGCAGTTTAGGGGCTAGCGGCTTCAATGAGCAGTTCTTC
TRBJ2-1 | TRBD2 | - | TRBV9 | CASSVVNSGAYNEQFF | TGTGCCAGCAGCGTAGTTAATAGCGGGGCCTACAATGAGCAGTTCTTC
TRBJ2-1 | TRBD2 | - | TRBV5-1 | CASSSSGVISNEQFF | TGCGCCAGCAGCTCTAGCGGGGTGATCTCCAATGAGCAGTTCTTC
TRBJ2-1 | - | - | TRBV5-4 | CASSLGVGATYNEQFF | TGTGCCAGCAGCTTGGGGGTGGGGGCTACTTACAATGAGCAGTTCTTC
TRBJ2-2 | TRBD1 | - | TRBV28 | CASSPDRVNTGELFF | TGTGCCAGCAGCCCAGACAGGGTTAACACCGGGGAGCTGTTTTTT
TRBJ1-1 | - | - | TRBV14 | CASSPMAGSTNTESEAFF | TGTGCCAGCAGCCCTATGGCAGGGTCTACTAACACTGAATCTGAAGCTTTCTTT
TRBJ2-7 | - | - | TRBV6-2/TRBV6-3 | CASSPRQAGSSYEQYF | TGTGCCAGCAGCCCCCGACAAGCGGGTAGCTCCTACGAGCAGTACTTC
TRBJ1-6 | - | - | TRBV28 | CASSLSGFNSPLHF | TGTGCCAGCAGTTTATCGGGGTTTAATTCACCCCTCCACTTT
TRBJ2-3 | TRBD2 | - | TRBV9 | CASSVPLVRGEREKKDYTQYF | TGTGCCAGCAGCGTTCCCCTGGTGAGGGGGGAGCGGGAGAAGAAGGATTATACGCAGTATTTT
TRBJ2-7 | - | few | TRBV9 | CASSPKLLSYEQYF | TGTGCCAGCAGCCCTAAGTTACTCTCCTACGAGCAGTACTTC
TRBJ1-1 | - | - | TRBV7-9 | CASSPTGGTSEAFF | TGTGCCAGCAGCCCCACGGGGGGGACCTCTGAAGCTTTCTTT
TRBJ2-6 | TRBD2 | - | TRBV27 | CASSGGGSFSGANVLTF | TGTGCCAGCAGTGGAGGCGGGAGTTTCTCTGGGGCCAACGTCCTGACTTTC
TRBJ2-7 | TRBD2 | - | TRBV19 | CASGLAGYEQYF | TGTGCCAGCGGACTAGCGGGGTACGAGCAGTACTTC
TRBJ1-3 | - | - | TRBV7-8 | CASSLGAGGGTGNTIYF | TGTGCCAGCAGCTTAGGGGCTGGCGGGGGTACAGGAAACACCATATATTTT
TRBJ1-4 | - | - | TRBV9 | CASSPTYGVREKLFF | TGTGCCAGCAGTCCTACATACGGAGTAAGAGAAAAACTGTTTTTT
TRBJ1-2 | - | - | TRBV7-8 | CASSLARGNYGYTF | TGTGCCAGCAGCTTAGCACGGGGAAACTATGGCTACACCTTC
TRBJ2-3 | TRBD2 | once | TRBV30 | CAWSGPSGLGDTQYF | TGTGCCTGGAGTGGGCCTAGCGGGCTAGGTGATACGCAGTATTTT
TRBJ2-1 | - | - | TRBV19 | CASKGTGEQFF | TGTGCCAGTAAAGGCACGGGTGAGCAGTTCTTC
TRBJ1-1 | - | - | TRBV11-1 | CASSPGQGKMNTEAFF | TGTGCCAGCAGCCCCGGGCAGGGGAAGATGAACACTGAAGCTTTCTTT